Listed below are T cell receptor beta chains from one sample, sequenced in a study of blood T cell repertoires in COVID-19. Only in-frame clones appear in the TCRdb table, and some are missing; sequencing was by immunoSEQ multiplex PCR. Counted here are under 150,000 clones, around 84% occurring once; the ten biggest clones make up 35% to 45%. Sequenced input: peripheral blood. The source is a human donor in a cohort sampled during active COVID-19. Each CDR3 is given with its conserved first and last residue. D genes are given only for firm matches. Clone size appears in some rows only: once, few, many, or a class for an expanded clone.

J gene: TRBJ1-2
clone size: NA
V gene: TRBV6-4
D gene: NA
CDR3 DNA: TGTGCCAGCAGTCCTGACCCCGGGGGCTATGGCTACACCTTC
CDR3 protein: CASSPDPGGYGYTF

J gene: TRBJ2-7
clone size: NA
V gene: TRBV2
D gene: NA
CDR3 DNA: TGTGCCAGCAGTGAAGCGTCCTTCAGGGGAGGGTCCGAGCAGTACTTC
CDR3 protein: CASSEASFRGGSEQYF

J gene: TRBJ1-1
clone size: NA
V gene: TRBV4-3
D gene: NA
CDR3 DNA: TGCGCCAGCAGCCAAGATATCGTGGGCAGGGGAAGAAACACTGAAGCTTTCTTT
CDR3 protein: CASSQDIVGRGRNTEAFF

J gene: TRBJ1-1
clone size: NA
V gene: TRBV27
D gene: NA
CDR3 DNA: TGTGCCAGCAGTAACTTCACTGAAGCTTTCTTT
CDR3 protein: CASSNFTEAFF

J gene: TRBJ2-1
clone size: NA
V gene: TRBV6-5
D gene: TRBD2
CDR3 DNA: TGTGCCAGCAGTTACTCGGGACTAGCGGGGGTTGAGCAGTTCTTC
CDR3 protein: CASSYSGLAGVEQFF

J gene: TRBJ2-1
clone size: NA
V gene: TRBV7-3
D gene: TRBD2
CDR3 DNA: TGTGCCAGCAGCCCCGGACTAGCGTTGTACAATGAGCAGTTCTTC
CDR3 protein: CASSPGLALYNEQFF

J gene: TRBJ1-2
clone size: NA
V gene: TRBV27
D gene: NA
CDR3 DNA: TGTGCCAGCAGTTTAGGTCGGTTCTATGGCTACACCTTC
CDR3 protein: CASSLGRFYGYTF

J gene: TRBJ1-6
clone size: NA
V gene: TRBV2
D gene: NA
CDR3 DNA: TGTGCCAGCAGTCCCGGGATGGGAGCCTATAATTCACCCCTCCACTTT
CDR3 protein: CASSPGMGAYNSPLHF

J gene: TRBJ1-2
clone size: NA
V gene: TRBV12-5
D gene: NA
CDR3 DNA: TGTGCTAGTGGCCGGTCCACTACAGGTGCTGGCTACACCTTC
CDR3 protein: CASGRSTTGAGYTF

J gene: TRBJ2-7
clone size: NA
V gene: TRBV4-1
D gene: NA
CDR3 DNA: TGCGCCAGCAGCCAAGATAATAACGTCAGGGACTACGAGCAGTACTTC
CDR3 protein: CASSQDNNVRDYEQYF

J gene: TRBJ2-3
clone size: NA
V gene: TRBV5-1
D gene: NA
CDR3 DNA: TGCGCCAGCAGGCAGGGGCAGATAACCGCTAGCACAGATACGCAGTATTTT
CDR3 protein: CASRQGQITASTDTQYF

J gene: TRBJ2-5
clone size: once
V gene: TRBV10-2
D gene: TRBD2
CDR3 DNA: TGCGCCAGCATTGGGACTAGCGGGGGAGGAGAGACCCAGTACTTC
CDR3 protein: CASIGTSGGGETQYF

J gene: TRBJ2-1
clone size: few
V gene: TRBV27
D gene: NA
CDR3 DNA: TGTGCCAGCAGTTTATTTCAGGGACAACATGAGCAGTTCTTC
CDR3 protein: CASSLFQGQHEQFF

J gene: TRBJ1-1
clone size: once
V gene: TRBV4-3
D gene: NA
CDR3 DNA: TGCGCCAGCAGCCAGAAGACAGGCTATCAAGGAATCACTGAAGCTTTCTTT
CDR3 protein: CASSQKTGYQGITEAFF

J gene: TRBJ2-1
clone size: once
V gene: TRBV18
D gene: TRBD2
CDR3 DNA: TGTGCCAGCTCATCCCGCGTCGGGGGGGACTACAATGAGCAGTTCTTC
CDR3 protein: CASSSRVGGDYNEQFF